This T cell receptor beta chain stems from a study of glioma-infiltrating T cells. The iRepertoire nested amplicon-rescue multiplex PCR amplified TCR alpha and beta CDR3s from RNA. TCRdb itself ran the multiplex PCR reads through MiXCR, one entry per CDR3 protein. Found here are under 150,000 distinct CDR3 sequences, under 25% of them singletons; the top ten hold around 28%. The germline V gene has CDR1 DFQATT and CDR2 SNEGSKA (reference sequence). This CDR3 has 16 amino acids. The V end was cut by 2 bases, the J end by 5 bases, with 21 bases between. The rearrangement links TRBV20-1 to TRBJ2-5; D tentatively reads TRBD1 or TRBD2 (6 bases each). The source is a human donor with low-grade glioma or glioblastoma, undergoing nonglioma brain surgery, or in good health (not recorded which). Specimen: glioma tissue, nonneoplastic brain tissue, or PBMCs (not recorded which). The DNA of the CDR3 is TGCAGTGCTAGAAGTTTTCGGGGGCAACCCCTGGAGACCCAGTACTTC. This encodes CSARSFRGQPLETQYF.